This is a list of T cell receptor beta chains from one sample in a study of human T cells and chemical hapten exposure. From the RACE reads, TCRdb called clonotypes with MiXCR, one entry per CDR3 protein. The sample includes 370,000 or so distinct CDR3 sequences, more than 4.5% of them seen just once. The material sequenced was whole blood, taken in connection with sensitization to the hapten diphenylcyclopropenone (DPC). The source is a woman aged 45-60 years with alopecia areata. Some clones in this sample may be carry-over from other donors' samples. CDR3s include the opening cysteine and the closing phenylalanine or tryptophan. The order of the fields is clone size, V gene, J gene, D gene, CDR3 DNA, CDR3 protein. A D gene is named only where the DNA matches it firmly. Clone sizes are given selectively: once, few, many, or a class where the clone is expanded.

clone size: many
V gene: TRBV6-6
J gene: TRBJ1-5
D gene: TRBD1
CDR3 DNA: TGTGCCGTGTGGGCAGGGGGAGGCAATCAGCCCCAGCATTTT
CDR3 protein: CAVWAGGGNQPQHF

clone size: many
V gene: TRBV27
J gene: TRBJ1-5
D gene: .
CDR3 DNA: TGTGCCAGCAGTTTATATGTAGGGGATCAGCCCCAGCATTTT
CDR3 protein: CASSLYVGDQPQHF

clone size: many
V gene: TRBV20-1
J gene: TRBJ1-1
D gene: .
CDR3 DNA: TGCAGTGCTATTGGAGGGGGGAGAGGTACGGACACTGAAGCTTTCTTT
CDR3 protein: CSAIGGGRGTDTEAFF

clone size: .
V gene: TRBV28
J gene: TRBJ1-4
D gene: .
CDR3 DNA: TGTGCCAGCAGTTTGCCCACGGACTGGTCGGAAAAACTGTTTTTT
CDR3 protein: CASSLPTDWSEKLFF

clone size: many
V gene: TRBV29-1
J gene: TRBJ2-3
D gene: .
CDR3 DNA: TGCAGCGTTGAAGACGGGGGAGATACGCAGTATTTT
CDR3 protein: CSVEDGGDTQYF

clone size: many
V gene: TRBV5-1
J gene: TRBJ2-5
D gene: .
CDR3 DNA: TGCGCCAGCACCCAGGGCAAAGAGACCCAGTACTTC
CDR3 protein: CASTQGKETQYF

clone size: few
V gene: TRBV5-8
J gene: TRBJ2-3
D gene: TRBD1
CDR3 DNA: TGTGCCAGCAGCTTGCACAGGGGTGCAGATACGCAGTATTTT
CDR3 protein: CASSLHRGADTQYF

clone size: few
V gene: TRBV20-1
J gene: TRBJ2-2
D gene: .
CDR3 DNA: TGCAGTGCTAGACGGGTTAGCGGAGCAGCGAACACCGGGGAGCTGTTTTTT
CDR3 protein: CSARRVSGAANTGELFF

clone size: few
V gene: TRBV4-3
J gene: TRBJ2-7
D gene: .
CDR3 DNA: TGCGCCAGCAGCCAAGAACTCCAAGCCTACGAGCAGTACTTC
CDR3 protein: CASSQELQAYEQYF

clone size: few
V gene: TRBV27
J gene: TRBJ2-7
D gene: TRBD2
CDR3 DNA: TGTGCCAGCAGTTCGCCTAGCTGGCGGGAGGTGCACGAGCAGTACTTC
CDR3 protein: CASSSPSWREVHEQYF

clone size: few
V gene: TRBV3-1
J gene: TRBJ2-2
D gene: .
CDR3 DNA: TGTGCCAGCAGCCACCCTGGACTCCCTGCCGGGGAGCTGTTTTTT
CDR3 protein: CASSHPGLPAGELFF

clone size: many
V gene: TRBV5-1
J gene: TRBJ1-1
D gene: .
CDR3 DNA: TGCGCCAGCAGCTTGTCGCGCCAGATGAACACTGAAGCTTTCTTT
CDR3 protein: CASSLSRQMNTEAFF

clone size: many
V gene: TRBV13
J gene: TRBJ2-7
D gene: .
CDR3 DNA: TGTGCCAGCCTCCCTAGGGGGGTAACCGAAGGGCAGTACTTC
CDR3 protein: CASLPRGVTEGQYF

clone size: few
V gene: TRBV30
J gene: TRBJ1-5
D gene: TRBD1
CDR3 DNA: TGTGCCTACGAGACAGGGATGTCCAATCAGCCCCAGCATTTT
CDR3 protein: CAYETGMSNQPQHF

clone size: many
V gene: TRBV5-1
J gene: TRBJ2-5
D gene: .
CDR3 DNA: TGCGCCAGCAGCTTGGCGGCAGGCGGTCAAGAGACCCAGTACTTC
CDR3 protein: CASSLAAGGQETQYF

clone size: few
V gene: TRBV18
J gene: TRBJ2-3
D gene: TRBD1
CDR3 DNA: TGTGCCAGTTGCCGGGACAGTGGGTTAGATACGCAGTATTTT
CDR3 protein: CASCRDSGLDTQYF

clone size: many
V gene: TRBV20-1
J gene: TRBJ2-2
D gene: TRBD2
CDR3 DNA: TGCAGTGCAACTAGCGTCAGCACCGGGGAGCTGTTTTTT
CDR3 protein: CSATSVSTGELFF

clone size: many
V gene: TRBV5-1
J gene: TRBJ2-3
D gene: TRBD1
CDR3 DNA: TGCGCCAGCAGCGGTGACAGGGCCCGTCCAGATACGCAGTATTTT
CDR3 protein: CASSGDRARPDTQYF

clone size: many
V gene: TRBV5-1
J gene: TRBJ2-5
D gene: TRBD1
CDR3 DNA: TGCGCCAGCAGCCCAGGACAGGAAGAGACCCAGTACTTC
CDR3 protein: CASSPGQEETQYF

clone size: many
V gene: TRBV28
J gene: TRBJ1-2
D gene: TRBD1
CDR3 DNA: TGTGCCAGCAGGGGACAGGGCGGAGGCTATGGCTACACCTTC
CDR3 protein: CASRGQGGGYGYTF

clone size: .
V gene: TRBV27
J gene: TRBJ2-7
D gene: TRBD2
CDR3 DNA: TGTGCCAGCAGTTCAAGGACTAGCGGGAGGCCGGTCTCCTACGAGCAGTACTTC
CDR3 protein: CASSSRTSGRPVSYEQYF

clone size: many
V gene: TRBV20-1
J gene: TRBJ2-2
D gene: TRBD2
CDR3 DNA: TGCAGTGCTACTAATAAACTAGCGGGAGTTACCGGGGAGCTGTTTTTT
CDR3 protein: CSATNKLAGVTGELFF

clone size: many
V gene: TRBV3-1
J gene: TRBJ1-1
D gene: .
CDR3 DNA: TGTGCCAGCAGCCAAGATTACAGAATGAACACTGAAGCTTTCTTT
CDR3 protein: CASSQDYRMNTEAFF

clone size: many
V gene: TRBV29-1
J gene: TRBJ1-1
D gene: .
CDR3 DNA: TGCAGCGTTGACCAGGAGGGGAACACTGAAGCTTTCTTT
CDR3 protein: CSVDQEGNTEAFF

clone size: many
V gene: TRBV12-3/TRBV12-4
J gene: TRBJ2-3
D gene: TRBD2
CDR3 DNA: TGTGCCAGCAGTTTTAGCGGGAGCACAGATACGCAGTATTTT
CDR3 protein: CASSFSGSTDTQYF

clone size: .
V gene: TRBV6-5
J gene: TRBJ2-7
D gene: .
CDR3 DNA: TGTGCCAGCAGTTACGGCCCGCTCAGTACTGCCTACGAGCAGTACTTC
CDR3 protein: CASSYGPLSTAYEQYF

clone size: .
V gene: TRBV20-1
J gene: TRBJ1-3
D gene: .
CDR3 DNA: TGCAGTGCTAGAACGGGAGGAGGAAACACCATATATTTT
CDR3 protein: CSARTGGGNTIYF

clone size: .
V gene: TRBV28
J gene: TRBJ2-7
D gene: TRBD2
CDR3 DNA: TGTGCCAGCAGTTCAACTAGCGGGAGGGCCGAGGTGCAGTACTTC
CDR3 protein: CASSSTSGRAEVQYF

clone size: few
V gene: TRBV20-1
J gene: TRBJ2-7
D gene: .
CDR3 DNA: TGCAGCCTCTTGGGGGTCCCTGGGGAGTACTTC
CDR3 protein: CSLLGVPGEYF

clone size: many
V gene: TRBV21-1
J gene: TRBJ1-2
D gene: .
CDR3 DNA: TGTGCCAGCAGCCACCGGGGGCATAACTATGGCTACACCTTC
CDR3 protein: CASSHRGHNYGYTF

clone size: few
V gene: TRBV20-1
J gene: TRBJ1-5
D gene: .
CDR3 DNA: TGCAGTGCGAAGCCAGGCAGCTCGGGCGGCAATCAGCCCCAGCATTTT
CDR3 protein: CSAKPGSSGGNQPQHF

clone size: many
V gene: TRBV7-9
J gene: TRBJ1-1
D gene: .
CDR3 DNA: TGTGCCAGCAGCCGGGGGGAGAGAGCTTTCTTT
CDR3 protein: CASSRGERAFF

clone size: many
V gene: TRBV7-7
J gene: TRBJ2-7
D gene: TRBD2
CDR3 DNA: TGTGCCAGCAGCGCTACTAGCGGGGGTGCTTATGAGCAGTACTTC
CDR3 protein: CASSATSGGAYEQYF

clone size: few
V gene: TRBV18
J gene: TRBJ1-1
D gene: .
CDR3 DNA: TGTGCCAGCTCACCCGAAGGAAAATTTGGCACTGAAGCTTTCTTT
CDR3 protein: CASSPEGKFGTEAFF